The 20 T cell receptor beta chains below come from one sample, sequenced in a study of cytomegalovirus exposure and HLA in healthy donors. The PCR was carried out with 60 Vbeta primers and 13 Jbeta primers. Here immunoSEQ multiplex PCR was the method, and the copy in TCRdb shows in-frame clones only, minus some. The data contain roughly 26,000 clones, about two thirds of them singletons. Specimen: PBMCs. Every receptor here comes from a woman in her forties or fifties in good health and CMV-seronegative.

The chain employs TRBV18 and TRBJ2-3; D call uncertain. This CDR3 contains 15 residues. Trimming removed 5 bases at V and 5 bases at J, with 17 bases between. Per germline, CDR1 KGHSH and CDR2 LQKENI. The CDR3 region is CASSFPGLAKDTQYF. The DNA of the CDR3 is TGTGCCAGCTCATTCCCGGGTCTCGCGAAAGATACGCAGTATTTT.

The chain is built from TRBV29-1 and TRBJ1-1, with a weak D call TRBD1 (5 bases). Germline lookup yields CDR1 SQVTM and CDR2 ANQGSEA. The CDR3 consists of 13 residues. Deletions cut 2 bases from V and 4 bases from J, with 11 bases between. Here the CDR3 DNA reads TGCAGCGTTGAAAGGGGCCGGGTCACTGAAGCTTTCTTT. This codes for CSVERGRVTEAFF.

This chain connects TRBV5-6 to TRBJ2-1; weak D call: TRBD1 (5 bases). This CDR3 contains 16 residues. Germline CDR1 and CDR2: SGHDT and YYEEEE. The ends were cut back, 3 bases at V and 0 bases at J, with 13 bases in the middle. The CDR3 sequence: CASSYWGLNSYNEQFF. CDR3 DNA: TGTGCCAGCAGCTACTGGGGCTTGAACTCCTACAATGAGCAGTTCTTC.

This rearrangement joins TRBV2 to TRBJ1-1; 10 nucleotides line up with TRBD1. V gave up 5 bases and J gave up 5 bases; unmatched junction bases: 8. Germline V gene sequence: CDR1 SNHLY, CDR2 FYNNEI. The CDR3 has 15 amino acids. The CDR3 DNA reads TGTGCCAGCAGTCCCTCTCGGACAGGGGGGACTGAAGCTTTCTTT. Protein sequence: CASSPSRTGGTEAFF.

The V gene is TRBV28, the J gene TRBJ1-5; 9 positions match TRBD1. The ends lost 7 bases at V and 6 bases at J; junction bases unmatched: 10. The V gene's germline CDR1 is MDHEN and CDR2 SYDVKM. The CDR3 extends over 15 amino acids. CDR3 sequence (DNA): TGTGCCAGCATCTATACAGGGGGCGGCGGTCAGCCCCAGCATTTT. Translating it yields CASIYTGGGGQPQHF.

This clone was seen more than once but under ten times. The rearrangement joins TRBV6-5 to TRBJ1-2; D is unclear. Germline-derived CDR1 and CDR2 are MNHEY and SVGAGI. The V end was cut by 4 bases, the J end by 6 bases, with 6 bases between. CDR3 size: 11 residues. The CDR3 reads CASSSRHGYTF. Written as DNA, the CDR3 is TGTGCCAGCAGTTCCAGGCATGGCTACACCTTC.

The V gene is TRBV5-4, the J gene TRBJ2-6; maybe TRBD2 (5 bases). The CDR3 has 18 residues. V was pared by 0 bases and J by 0 bases, with 13 bases between. The germline gives CDR1 SGHNT, CDR2 YYREEE (reference sequence). This chain's CDR3 is CASSLAQRDYSGANVLTF. CDR3 in DNA: TGTGCCAGCAGCTTGGCTCAACGGGATTACTCTGGGGCCAACGTCCTGACTTTC.

The V call is TRBV5-4, the J call TRBJ1-4; TRBD1 might be the D (5 bases). Germline loops: CDR1 SGHNT, CDR2 YYREEE (reference sequence). The CDR3 extends over 14 amino acids. V dropped 2 bases and J dropped 4 bases, with 9 bases sitting between them. CDR3 region: CASSFGGDNEKLFF. DNA for the CDR3: TGTGCCAGCAGCTTTGGAGGGGATAATGAAAAACTGTTTTTT.

V is TRBV28 and J is TRBJ1-1; D unresolved. The CDR3 totals 13 residues. V was pared by 7 bases and J by 1 base, with 10 bases between. Germline CDR1 reads MDHEN; CDR2 reads SYDVKM. The CDR3: CASNKAANTEAFF. The DNA for the CDR3 is TGTGCCAGCAATAAGGCGGCGAACACTGAAGCTTTCTTT.

V is TRBV6-6 and J is TRBJ1-6, with D uncertain. The germline V and J ends were trimmed by 2 bases and 7 bases, with 15 bases remaining between them. Per germline, CDR1 MNHNY and CDR2 SVGAGI (reference sequence). The CDR3 runs to 16 residues. The CDR3 DNA reads TGTGCCAGCAGTTACGGACTGACAAGCGGGAATTCACCCCTCCACTTT. Translating gives CASSYGLTSGNSPLHF.

The rearrangement links TRBV27 to TRBJ1-4; D gene unclear. The V end was cut by 5 bases, the J end by 4 bases, with 8 bases between. Germline CDR1 MNHEY, CDR2 SMNVEV (reference sequence). This CDR3 comprises 13 residues. The CDR3 loop reads CASSPLFNEKLFF. DNA of the CDR3: TGTGCCAGCAGTCCACTCTTTAATGAAAAACTGTTTTTT.

The rearrangement uses TRBV28 and TRBJ1-5, with TRBD1 identical over 10 bases. This CDR3 is built from 16 residues. The V segment lost 4 bases and the J segment 2 bases; nucleotides outside the gene matches: 5. From germline, CDR1 is MDHEN and CDR2 SYDVKM. CDR3 loop: CASSWGDRGGNQPQHF. Here the CDR3 DNA reads TGTGCCAGCAGTTGGGGGGACAGGGGAGGCAATCAGCCCCAGCATTTT.

V and J are TRBV18 and TRBJ1-1, with TRBD1 matching 7 bases. Germline V gene sequence: CDR1 KGHSH, CDR2 LQKENI. The CDR3 runs 14 residues. The junction had 4 bases not matched to a gene; V was cut back by 3 bases and J by 3 bases. CDR3 nucleotides: TGTGCCAGCTCACCCACAACAGGGGACACTGAAGCTTTCTTT. Residues: CASSPTTGDTEAFF.

This clone was counted only a few times. This chain uses TRBV5-8 with TRBJ2-3; possibly TRBD2 for D (5 bases). Germline CDR1 and CDR2: SGHTS and YDEGEE. Trimming removed 4 bases at V and 3 bases at J, with 15 bases between. This CDR3 is 15 amino acids long. This CDR3 reads CASSQVALGTDTQYF. The CDR3 DNA follows: TGTGCCAGCAGCCAGGTAGCGTTAGGGACAGATACGCAGTATTTT.

There are a few counts of this clone. This chain uses TRBV5-6 with TRBJ2-6, with TRBD1 matching 7 bases. Trimming removed 3 bases from V and 1 base from J; junction bases left unmatched: 7. In germline, CDR1 is SGHDT, CDR2 YYEEEE. The CDR3 covers 17 residues. CDR3 nucleotide sequence: TGTGCCAGCAGCTCCTCAGGGGGTTTGTCTGGGGCCAACGTCCTGACTTTC. It is translated as CASSSSGGLSGANVLTF.

The CDR3 loop reads CASSSSQGNTEAFF. The CDR3 nucleotides are TGTGCCAGCAGTTCCTCACAGGGGAACACTGAAGCTTTCTTT. The chain employs TRBV28 and TRBJ1-1, with a weak D call TRBD1 (6 bases). The germline V gene encodes CDR1 MDHEN and CDR2 SYDVKM. Trimming shortened V by 4 bases and J by 1 base, and 10 bases separated the two germline ends. CDR3 length: 14 amino acids.

This chain joins TRBV29-1 and TRBJ2-5; tentative D call: TRBD1 (7 bases). The length of the CDR3 is 12 residues. Germline CDR1 reads SQVTM; CDR2 reads ANQGSEA. V lost 7 bases, J lost 2 bases, and 11 bases lay in between. The DNA for the CDR3 is TGCAGCGCCTCAGGGGGGCAAGAGACCCAGTACTTC. Its protein product is CSASGGQETQYF.

The genes are TRBV11-2 and TRBJ1-4; TRBD1 aligns across 8 bases. J gave up 0 bases and V 3 bases, and 6 bases lay outside the gene matches. The CDR3 extends over 17 amino acids. CDR1 is SGHAT and CDR2 is FQNNGV in the germline V gene. In nucleotides, the CDR3 is TGTGCCAGCAGCTTGGGGACAGGATACTCAACTAATGAAAAACTGTTTTTT. Amino acid sequence: CASSLGTGYSTNEKLFF.

V is TRBV18 and J is TRBJ1-5, with 7 nucleotides matching TRBD1. The germline CDR1 and CDR2 sequences are KGHSH and LQKENI. V was pared by 4 bases and J by 5 bases, with 2 bases of the junction left unmatched. The CDR3 has 13 amino acids. CDR3: CASSRDSDQPQHF. DNA of the CDR3: TGTGCCAGCTCACGGGACAGCGATCAGCCCCAGCATTTT.

This clone is termed medium-sized. V gene TRBV28 combines with J gene TRBJ1-5; 9 bases agree with TRBD1. V was clipped by 6 bases and J by 7 bases; unmatched bases: 10. The germline CDR1 and CDR2 sequences are MDHEN and SYDVKM. CDR3 size: 15 residues. This CDR3 is CASSSSGTGFQPQHF. In nucleotides, the CDR3 is TGTGCCAGCAGCTCCTCCGGGACAGGGTTCCAGCCCCAGCATTTT.